The 10 T cell receptor beta chains below were found in one sample sequenced in a study of cytomegalovirus exposure and HLA in healthy donors. Using immunoSEQ multiplex PCR, the repertoire was profiled, and TCRdb retains in-frame clones only, with some absent. The data contain 220,000 or so clones, 75% to 95% of them seen just once; the ten biggest clones take up more than 0.85%. The sequenced sample was PBMCs. The receptors shown here come from a young woman in good health and CMV-seronegative.

This clone was seen more than once but under ten times. The chain recombines TRBV5-8 with TRBJ2-7; no reliable D call. CDR3 length equals 15 residues. V was pared by 0 bases and J by 2 bases, with 12 bases between. The germline V gene encodes CDR1 SGHTS and CDR2 YDEGEE. The chain's CDR3 is CASSLGTLGPYEQYF. The DNA of the CDR3 is TGTGCCAGCAGCTTGGGCACGTTGGGCCCCTACGAGCAGTACTTC.

The CDR3 loop reads CASSLDRAGGQPQHF. The CDR3 nucleotides are TGCGCCAGCAGCTTGGACAGGGCTGGTGGTCAGCCCCAGCATTTT. This chain connects TRBV5-1 to TRBJ1-5; maybe TRBD1 (6 bases). This CDR3 is built from 15 residues. Germline CDR1 is SGHRS and CDR2 is YFSETQ. Trimming took 0 bases from V and 6 from J, leaving 13 bases between them.

The chain is built from TRBV27 and TRBJ2-7; 9 positions match TRBD1. CDR3 length equals 14 residues. Trimming cost V 5 bases and J 2 bases; bases outside gene matches: 4. In germline, CDR1 is MNHEY, CDR2 SMNVEV (reference sequence). CDR3 coding DNA: TGTGCCAGCAGTCCATGGACAGGGGCCTACGAGCAGTACTTC. It encodes CASSPWTGAYEQYF.

The genes are TRBV19 and TRBJ1-3, with 8 bases matching TRBD1. The CDR3 extends over 15 amino acids. With 4 bases clipped from V and 2 bases from J, the junction kept 4 bases outside the gene matches. Germline loops: CDR1 LNHDA, CDR2 SQIVND (reference sequence). Here the CDR3 DNA reads TGTGCCAGTAGTACCCTGACAGGGGCTGGAAACACCATATATTTT. Its translation: CASSTLTGAGNTIYF.

V is TRBV6-4 and J is TRBJ1-2; possible D gene TRBD1, 5 bases. From germline, CDR1 is MRHNA and CDR2 SNTAGT. The CDR3 is made up of 15 amino acids. V shed 7 bases and J shed 8 bases, with 23 bases lying between them. CDR3 amino acids: CASKGDLGPAGGYTF. As DNA, the CDR3 is TGTGCCAGCAAAGGGGATCTTGGGCCTGCTGGAGGCTACACCTTC.

The chain joins TRBV11-2 to TRBJ2-2; TRBD1 might be the D (5 bases). Trimming removed 4 bases at V and 8 bases at J, with 23 bases between. This CDR3 has 17 amino acids. Per the germline V gene, CDR1 is SGHAT and CDR2 is FQNNGV. The CDR3 region is CASSSWLKTDSAGELFF. CDR3 DNA sequence: TGTGCCAGCAGCTCTTGGTTAAAGACAGACTCCGCTGGGGAGCTGTTTTTT. Based on the CDR3 plus reference TRBV11-2 and TRBJ2-2, the full variable domain is EAGVAQSPRYKIIEKRQSVAFWCNPISGHATLYWYQQILGQGPKLLIQFQNNGVVDDSQLPKDRFSAERLKGVDSTLKIQPAKLEDSAVYLCASSSWLKTDSAGELFFGEGSRLTVL.

Points on this clone: Germline is not matched at one junction end, which may reflect a read error. The chain uses TRBV28 and TRBJ1-3; 7 nucleotides match TRBD1. The germline V gene has CDR1 MDHEN and CDR2 SYDVKM. This CDR3 has 15 residues. The chain's CDR3 is CASSLSRPGGSTIYF. In DNA form, the CDR3 reads TGTGCCAGCAGTTTAAGCCGGCCAGGGGGAAGCACCATATATTTT.

The rearrangement uses TRBV11-3 and TRBJ2-1; no clear D gene. V shed 2 bases and J shed 2 bases, with 13 bases lying between them. This CDR3 is built from 16 residues. CDR1 and CDR2 from the germline V gene are SGHNT and YENEEA. CDR3 amino acids: CASSLHGAAAYNEQFF. CDR3 coding DNA: TGTGCCAGCAGCTTACATGGAGCAGCTGCCTACAATGAGCAGTTCTTC.

V gene TRBV2 combines with J gene TRBJ2-3; 8 bases line up with TRBD2. CDR3 size: 13 residues. The germline CDR1 and CDR2 sequences are SNHLY and FYNNEI. The V segment lost 7 bases and the J segment 2 bases; nucleotides outside the gene matches: 2. CDR3 region: CASTGGATDTQYF. The CDR3 DNA sequence: TGTGCCAGCACGGGGGGGGCCACAGATACGCAGTATTTT. The complete variable domain, with remaining parts taken from reference TRBV2 and TRBJ2-3, reads EPEVTQTPSHQVTQMGQEVILRCVPISNHLYFYWYRQILGQKVEFLVSFYNNEISEKSEIFDDQFSVERPDGSNFTLKIRSTKLEDSAMYFCASTGGATDTQYFGPGTRLTVL.

This clone was detected only once. The chain is built from TRBV6-5 and TRBJ1-1, with D perhaps TRBD1 (5 bases). This CDR3 region has 10 residues. Germline V gene lookup returns CDR1 MNHEY and CDR2 SVGAGI. V lost 8 bases to trimming and J lost 5 bases, with 6 bases between them. The CDR3 reads CASGGTEAFF. CDR3 nucleotides: TGTGCCAGCGGGGGGACTGAAGCTTTCTTT.